This T cell receptor beta chain was obtained from a study of blood T cell repertoires in COVID-19. Overall study context: PBMCs, B-cell-depleted T cells, or T cells provided the cDNA or gDNA that made up the material.

Seattle patients were enrolled during active infection and followed longitudinally. As originally analysed: For nucleated cells, counts were estimated from reference gene primer amplification. Profiling relied on immunoSEQ multiplex PCR, and the TCRdb table lists in-frame clones only, not all of them. V, J and clone size are those of that table, while D and trimming were read from the DNA. Of tens of thousands of clones listed, roughly four fifths are singletons. V gave up 4 bases and J gave up 1 base; unmatched junction bases: 7. Germline assignment: CDR1 KGHSH and CDR2 LQKENI. The CDR3 sequence is 16 residues long.

This receptor was taken from a man older than 75 with COVID-19, enrolled during active disease. This chain connects TRBV18 to TRBJ2-5; 9 bases are shared with TRBD1. The sequenced sample was peripheral blood. In DNA form, the CDR3 reads TGTGCCAGCTCACTCCCGACAGGGGGGATCCAAGAGACCCAGTACTTC. This gives the protein CASSLPTGGIQETQYF.